This T cell receptor (beta chain) emerged from a study of identical twins. Study findings and constraints: Conclusions were based on cross-sectional statistical analysis, without following the same donors.

Trimming stripped 0 bases from V and 3 bases from J, with 6 bases between. CDR3 length: 13 amino acids. Germline V gene data show CDR1 as SGHRS and CDR2 as YFSETQ. TCRdb passed the 5' RACE reads through MiXCR, listing each CDR3 protein once. The sample contains approximately 300,000 distinct CDR3 sequences, roughly 8.6% of which appear only once. Every one of the donors was a healthy Caucasian. This clonotype appeared many times. Its matching antigen is unknown. The same sample was also used in a study of yellow fever vaccine responses in identical twins.

The V gene is TRBV5-1, the J gene TRBJ2-5; no definite D call. The specimen sequenced was CD8+ T cells sorted from blood. The receptor's source is a woman between 18 and 29 years old in good health. The CDR3 protein is CASSLGIEETQYF. CDR3 DNA: TGCGCCAGCAGCTTGGGGATTGAAGAGACCCAGTACTTC.